These 26 T cell receptor beta chains were all obtained from the same sample, sequenced in a study of T cells in women clearing cervical HPV infection. Sequencing was performed with immunoSEQ multiplex PCR; in TCRdb, only in-frame clones are kept and a portion is missing. The sample totals tens of thousands of clones. Input material: blood buffy coat. The receptors originated from a woman between 18 and 70 years old with a cervical HPV16 infection that either progressed to CIN3+ or cleared (not recorded which).

Note on this clone: The DNA ends 3 residues before the CDR3 does, and the rest of the CDR3 is filled in from the germline J gene. The V gene is TRBV5-1, the J gene TRBJ1-1; 8 nucleotides match TRBD1. The CDR3 consists of 14 residues. Germline V lookup: CDR1 SGHRS, CDR2 YFSETQ. V was pared by 0 bases and J by 6 bases, with 4 bases of the junction left unmatched. The CDR3 loop reads CASSLEGTGSEAFF. The DNA read from the CDR3 is TGCGCCAGCAGCTTGGAGGGGACAGGATCTGAA.

Details on this clone: The read comes to an end 3 residues before the CDR3 does, leaving the germline J gene to fill in the end. The chain uses TRBV18 and TRBJ1-2; TRBD1 matches 11 bases. The length of the CDR3 is 21 residues. Per the germline V gene, CDR1 is KGHSH and CDR2 is LQKENI. The CDR3 DNA, read in part, is TGTGCCAGCTCACCAAAGACCGGGACAGGGGGTCACCACACATTAAACAATGAG. Its translation: CASSPKTGTGGHHTLNNE. The whole CDR3 is CASSPKTGTGGHHTLNNEYTF.

On this clone itself: The read is 3 residues too short to cover the CDR3 end, so that end is filled in from the germline J gene. The rearrangement uses TRBV19 and TRBJ1-2; tentative D call: TRBD1 (6 bases). Per the germline V gene, CDR1 is LNHDA and CDR2 is SQIVND (reference sequence). Trimming left V 5 bases short and J 6 bases short, with 25 bases between. This CDR3 has 17 residues. The sequenced CDR3 bases are TGTGCCAGTAGTGCACAGGGTCAACTCGCCCGGGCGGATGGC. Its protein product is CASSAQGQLARADG. The whole CDR3 protein reads CASSAQGQLARADGYTF. The complete variable domain, with remaining parts taken from reference TRBV19 and TRBJ1-2, reads DGGITQSPKYLFRKEGQNVTLSCEQNLNHDAMYWYRQDPGQGLRLIYYSQIVNDFQKGDIAEGYSVSREKKESFPLTVTSAQKNPTAFYLCASSAQGQLARADGYTFGSGTRLTVV.

Concerning this clone itself: The read ends 3 residues early relative to the CDR3; the germline J gene fills the gap. This sequence joins TRBV6-1 and TRBJ2-5; D perhaps matches TRBD2 (6 bases). This CDR3 has 13 residues. Germline V gene data show CDR1 as MNHNS and CDR2 as SASEGT. V shed 2 bases and J shed 5 bases, with 9 bases lying between them. The CDR3 spells CASSENGGETQYF. The covered CDR3 bases are TGTGCCAGCAGTGAAAATGGGGGGGAGACC.

With regard to this clone: The CDR3 is cut off 3 residues early in the read; its end comes from the germline J gene. The chain joins TRBV14 to TRBJ2-1; 7 bases agree with TRBD2. This CDR3 region has 17 residues. The junction had 15 bases not matched to a gene; V was cut back by 5 bases and J by 5 bases. Germline V gives CDR1 SGHDN, CDR2 FVKESK. CDR3: CASSSTSTRTSNNEQFF. The sequenced CDR3 bases are TGTGCCAGCAGCTCAACCTCTACCAGGACTAGTAACAATGAG.

Worth noting for this clone: The CDR3 end lies 3 residues beyond the end of the read and is filled in from the germline J gene. Different DNA sequences within this sample yield the same CDR3. The rearrangement joins TRBV11-2 to TRBJ1-5; D remains unclear. This CDR3 region has 14 residues. V lost 0 bases, J lost 2 bases, and 5 bases lay in between. Germline V gene lookup returns CDR1 SGHAT and CDR2 FQNNGV. Partial CDR3 DNA: TGTGCCAGCAGCTTAGACACAGGCAATCAGCCC. Translated, it gives CASSLDTGNQP. The entire CDR3 protein is CASSLDTGNQPQHF.

In the case of this clone: The CDR3 extends 3 residues past the end of the read, so its final part is completed from the germline J gene. The V gene is TRBV7-9, the J gene TRBJ2-5; 10 nucleotides agree with TRBD1. Trimming removed 8 bases from V and 5 bases from J; junction bases left unmatched: 11. The CDR3 has 15 residues. Germline V gene lookup returns CDR1 SEHNR and CDR2 FQNEAQ (reference sequence). The CDR3 is CASGSWTGGIETQYF. The CDR3 DNA, read in part, is TGTGCCAGCGGGTCTTGGACAGGGGGTATTGAGACC.

Details on this clone: The read terminates 3 residues ahead of where the CDR3 ends, so the germline J gene completes it. This chain links TRBV7-9 with TRBJ2-3; D is perhaps TRBD1 (6 bases). This CDR3 is built from 15 residues. V lost 2 bases and J lost 1, with 10 bases in between. The germline V gene has CDR1 SEHNR and CDR2 FQNEAQ (reference sequence). The CDR3 reads CASSLRGGRTDTQYF. The covered CDR3 bases are TGTGCCAGCAGCTTACGTGGGGGCCGCACAGATACG.

Concerning this clone itself: Read data end 3 residues before the CDR3 end; the end is taken from the germline J gene. The gene calls are TRBV4-2 and TRBJ2-2, with 12 bases identical to TRBD1. CDR3 length: 16 amino acids. Germline V gene data show CDR1 as LGHNA and CDR2 as YNFKEQ. The V segment lost 4 bases and the J segment 6 bases; nucleotides outside the gene matches: 6. CDR3 DNA, as far as it was read: TGTGCCAGCAGCCCCGGGACAGGGGGCGCCGCCGGGGAG. It codes for CASSPGTGGAAGE. The full CDR3 protein is CASSPGTGGAAGELFF.

Remarks on this clone: The CDR3 is cut off 3 residues early in the read; its end comes from the germline J gene. This chain links TRBV4-2 with TRBJ2-3, with 7 bases fitting TRBD2. The CDR3 sequence is 16 residues long. Per germline, CDR1 LGHNA and CDR2 YNFKEQ. Losses at the gene ends were 0 bases for V and 6 bases for J; bases not matched to a gene: 9. Here the CDR3 reads CASSQDLGGEGDTQYF. Incomplete CDR3 DNA: TGTGCCAGCAGCCAAGATCTGGGCGGGGAGGGGGATACG.

Comments on this clone: The read is 3 residues too short to cover the CDR3 end, so that end is filled in from the germline J gene. This chain uses TRBV28 with TRBJ1-5; D ambiguous. Germline V CDR1 and CDR2: MDHEN, SYDVKM. This CDR3 comprises 12 residues. V was clipped by 8 bases and J by 4 bases, with 9 bases between them. CDR3 bases read: TGTGCCAGCCGGCGGTCGAATCAGCCC. Translating gives CASRRSNQP. The whole CDR3 sequence is CASRRSNQPQHF.

Of note for this clone: A junction boundary mismatches the germline segment, possibly from a read error. The sequence runs out 3 residues before the end of the CDR3; the remainder is reconstructed from the germline J gene. The chain couples TRBV7-7 to TRBJ2-3, with 9 bases aligning to TRBD2. Germline CDR1 is SSHAT and CDR2 is FNYEAQ (reference sequence). The CDR3 extends over 15 amino acids. CDR3 DNA, as far as it was read: TGTGCTAGCAGCTTAGTGCGGGGGGGCCACGAGACG. Its translation: CASSLVRGGHET. The whole CDR3 is CASSLVRGGHETQYF.

A word on this clone: Read sequence stops 3 residues before the CDR3 end, and the germline J gene provides the missing end. The V call is TRBV7-9, the J call TRBJ2-1; D is uncertain. Germline V gene sequence: CDR1 SEHNR, CDR2 FQNEAQ (reference sequence). V was trimmed by 2 bases and J by 6 bases, leaving 5 bases between them. This CDR3 comprises 12 residues. The sequenced CDR3 bases are TGTGCCAGCAGCTTACGGGTCAATGAG. Amino acid sequence: CASSLRVNE. The whole CDR3 protein reads CASSLRVNEQFF.

As to this clone: The read is 3 residues too short to cover the CDR3 end, so that end is filled in from the germline J gene. This sequence joins TRBV2 and TRBJ2-4; D not certain. The CDR3 consists of 12 residues. The germline gives CDR1 SNHLY, CDR2 FYNNEI. The CDR3 here is CASSVRENGQYF. The CDR3 bases that were read are TGTGCCAGCAGTGTGCGCGAGAATGGT.

This clone shows up as medium-sized (0.01 to 0.1%) by frequency. The observed sequence ends 3 residues before the CDR3 terminus, with the missing tail filled in from the germline J gene. V gene TRBV18 combines with J gene TRBJ1-2; 8 bases fit TRBD1. Per germline, CDR1 KGHSH and CDR2 LQKENI. Losses at the gene ends were 0 bases for V and 1 base for J; bases not matched to a gene: 10. CDR3 length: 18 amino acids. The CDR3: CASSPPGQGGRVNYGYTF. Partial CDR3 DNA: TGTGCCAGCTCACCACCAGGACAGGGCGGTAGGGTTAACTATGGC.

In regard to this clone: The CDR3 end is not reached by the read, which stops 3 residues before it; the germline J gene fills it in. V gene TRBV5-1 combines with J gene TRBJ2-1, with TRBD2 as a possible D gene (5 bases). Trimming pared 0 bases from V and 7 bases from J, leaving 5 bases between. From germline, CDR1 is SGHRS and CDR2 YFSETQ. There are 12 residues in the CDR3. Here the CDR3 reads CASSLGGNEQFF. The part of the CDR3 DNA that was read is TGCGCCAGCAGCTTGGGAGGGAATGAG. Full variable domain (outside the CDR3, taken from reference TRBV5-1 and TRBJ2-1): KAGVTQTPRYLIKTRGQQVTLSCSPISGHRSVSWYQQTPGQGLQFLFEYFSETQRNKGNFPGRFSGRQFSNSRSEMNVSTLELGDSALYLCASSLGGNEQFFGPGTRLTVL.

The CDR3 sequence is CASSPTGRGDTQYF. CDR3 DNA, as far as it was read: TGTGCCAGTAGTCCCACTGGCAGGGGTGATACG. The V call is TRBV19, the J call TRBJ2-3; D is perhaps TRBD1 (6 bases). With the read ending 3 residues before the CDR3 end, the germline J gene is used to fill in that end. Trimming took 5 bases from V and 6 from J, leaving 15 bases between them. The CDR3 runs 14 residues. CDR1 and CDR2 from the germline V gene are LNHDA and SQIVND (reference sequence). Full variable domain (rest looked up from reference TRBV19 and TRBJ2-3): DGGITQSPKYLFRKEGQNVTLSCEQNLNHDAMYWYRQDPGQGLRLIYYSQIVNDFQKGDIAEGYSVSREKKESFPLTVTSAQKNPTAFYLCASSPTGRGDTQYFGPGTRLTVL.

CDR3 sequence: CSVGQGFYEQYF. The CDR3 DNA, read in part, is TGCAGTGTTGGACAGGGTTTCTACGAG. This chain connects TRBV20-1 to TRBJ2-7, with TRBD1 matching over 8 bases. Sequencing ends 3 residues short of the CDR3 end; the germline J gene provides the rest. CDR1 is DFQATT, CDR2 SNEGSKA, per germline (reference sequence). Trimming removed 7 bases from V and 3 bases from J; junction bases left unmatched: 5. The CDR3 sequence is 12 residues long.

A note on this clone: The read terminates 3 residues ahead of where the CDR3 ends, so the germline J gene completes it. The chain joins TRBV6-2 or TRBV6-3 to TRBJ1-1; 9 bases agree with TRBD1. This CDR3 is built from 14 residues. The germline gives CDR1 MNHEY, CDR2 SVGEGT. The CDR3 bases that were read are TGTGCCAGCAGTTGGGACAGGGACTCGGAGACC. Amino acids: CASSWDRDSET. The full CDR3 is CASSWDRDSETAFF.

As concerns this clone: The CDR3 end lies 3 residues beyond the end of the read and is filled in from the germline J gene. The chain employs TRBV12-3 or TRBV12-4 and TRBJ2-1, with a weak D call TRBD1 (5 bases). V gave up 2 bases and J gave up 4 bases, with 15 bases separating them. The CDR3 runs 16 residues. Here the CDR3 reads CASSLRVRVMYNEQFF. CDR3 DNA (partial): TGTGCCAGCAGTTTAAGGGTCAGGGTGATGTACAATGAG.

The chain's CDR3 is CASSKAYRGLDQPQYF. Incomplete CDR3 DNA: TGTGCCAGTAGTAAGGCGTACAGGGGGCTAGATCAGCCG. This chain uses TRBV19 with TRBJ2-3; 9 bases line up with TRBD1. The read comes to an end 3 residues before the CDR3 does, leaving the germline J gene to fill in the end. Germline CDR1 and CDR2: LNHDA and SQIVND (reference sequence). The CDR3 spans 16 residues.

Points on this clone: The read comes to an end 3 residues before the CDR3 does, leaving the germline J gene to fill in the end. This chain links TRBV12-3 or TRBV12-4 with TRBJ2-2; maybe TRBD2 (7 bases). The CDR3 sequence is 18 residues long. V dropped 2 bases and J dropped 3 bases, with 19 bases sitting between them. CDR3 region: CASSLILGAGAYTGELFF. CDR3 bases read: TGTGCCAGCAGTTTAATCTTGGGGGCGGGGGCCTACACCGGGGAG.

A remark on this clone: The CDR3 end is not reached by the read, which stops 3 residues before it; the germline J gene fills it in. The chain has TRBV7-9 and TRBJ1-2; 7 bases are a match to TRBD1. Germline values: CDR1 SEHNR, CDR2 FQNEAQ (reference sequence). This CDR3 comprises 14 residues. CDR3 sequence: CASSSGTAYNDYTF. The sequenced CDR3 bases are TGTGCCAGCAGCTCCGGGACAGCTTACAATGAC. The full variable domain, completed using reference TRBV7-9 and TRBJ1-2, is DTGVSQNPRHKITKRGQNVTFRCDPISEHNRLYWYRQTLGQGPEFLTYFQNEAQLEKSRLLSDRFSAERPKGSFSTLEIQRTEQGDSAMYLCASSSGTAYNDYTFGSGTRLTVV.

With respect to this clone: The sequence runs out 3 residues before the end of the CDR3; the remainder is reconstructed from the germline J gene. The V and J genes are TRBV20-1 and TRBJ1-3, with a weak D call TRBD1 (5 bases). The germline V gene encodes CDR1 DFQATT and CDR2 SNEGSKA (reference sequence). Trimming removed 0 bases from V and 0 bases from J, with 9 bases in between. This CDR3 contains 15 residues. The CDR3 is CSARDHRISGNTIYF. The sequenced part of the CDR3 DNA is TGCAGTGCTAGAGATCACAGGATCTCTGGAAACACC.

Comment on this clone: The read is 3 residues too short to cover the CDR3 end, so that end is filled in from the germline J gene. The chain joins TRBV6-2 or TRBV6-3 to TRBJ2-4; D gene uncertain. The CDR3 covers 17 residues. From germline, CDR1 is MNHEY and CDR2 SVGEGT. This chain's CDR3 is CASSYSARAHGNQPQYF. The part of the CDR3 DNA that was read is TGTGCCAGCAGTTACTCGGCCCGAGCGCATGGCAATCAGCCT.

With regard to this clone: The read stops 3 residues short of the end of the CDR3; the missing end is completed from the germline J gene. This chain links TRBV30 with TRBJ2-1; a weak D match, TRBD1 (6 bases). The CDR3 sequence is 13 residues long. Trimming pared 1 base from V and 6 bases from J, leaving 10 bases between. Germline assignment: CDR1 GTSNPN and CDR2 SVGIG (reference sequence). The sequenced part of the CDR3 DNA is TGTGCCTGGAGTGGAACAGGGAGCAATGAG. Translating gives CAWSGTGSNE. From start to end, the CDR3 is CAWSGTGSNEQFF.